This T cell receptor beta chain emerged from a study of T cells after yellow fever vaccination. Via MiXCR, TCRdb re-called the 5' RACE reads, giving one row per CDR3 protein. Counted here are 200,000 to 250,000 distinct CDR3 sequences, under 3.5% occurring once; the ten biggest clones make up less than 3.5%. From germline, CDR1 is SQVTM and CDR2 ANQGSEA. The CDR3 is 14 residues long. Trimming cost V 6 bases and J 4 bases, with 18 bases left between them. This clonotype was seen repeatedly, ten times or more. Its antigen is unidentified. Points from the study as a whole: The CD4 and CD8 compartments had a small share of their clonotypes in common.

The sample consisted of CD4+ T cells sorted from PBMCs, taken 10 days after the yellow fever booster vaccination. The genes are TRBV29-1 and TRBJ1-1; D not certain. This TCR came from a man between 18 and 35 years old who received the YFV17D yellow fever vaccine. The CDR3 here is CSVSPGSEVTEAFF. The CDR3 coding sequence is TGCAGCGTGAGCCCCGGATCTGAGGTCACTGAAGCTTTCTTT.